A selection of T cell receptor beta chains follows, all from one sample in a study of T cells in Graves' hyperthyroidism and ophthalmopathy. Each CDR3 protein is one row after TCRdb ran MiXCR on the multiplex PCR reads. Of around 800,000 distinct CDR3 sequences listed, more than 30% are singletons. Sequencing was performed on blood. These receptors all come from a young man with Graves' hyperthyroidism. Both conserved end residues are part of each CDR3. The order of the fields is clone size, V gene, D gene, J gene, CDR3 protein, CDR3 DNA. A D gene is named only where the DNA matches it firmly. Size tells how often a clone was seen (once, few, many) or the class of an expanded clone, and some rows leave it out.

NA	TRBV9	TRBD2	TRBJ2-2	CASSSPGTSGINAGELFF	TGTGCCAGCAGCTCGCCCGGGACTAGCGGGATAAACGCCGGGGAGCTGTTTTTT
NA	TRBV9	TRBD1	TRBJ1-5	CASSWTGGVQPQHF	TGTGCCAGCAGCTGGACAGGGGGCGTTCAGCCCCAGCATTTT
many	TRBV2	NA	TRBJ2-7	CATGEGIKDEQYF	TGTGCCACCGGGGAAGGGATTAAGGACGAGCAGTACTTC
few	TRBV6-2/TRBV6-3	NA	TRBJ2-7	CASTAYEQYF	TGTGCCAGCACGGCATACGAGCAGTACTTC
many	TRBV29-1	NA	TRBJ2-7	CSVVSGAYEQYF	TGCAGCGTTGTTTCGGGGGCCTACGAGCAGTACTTC
NA	TRBV12-5	NA	TRBJ2-6	CASGLGGPGANVLTF	TGTGCTAGTGGTTTGGGGGGGCCTGGGGCCAACGTCCTGACTTTC
NA	TRBV20-1	TRBD2	TRBJ2-7	CSAPSGGRTYEQYF	TGCAGTGCTCCTAGCGGGGGGCGCACATACGAGCAGTACTTC
NA	TRBV5-1	TRBD1	TRBJ1-2	CASSAGQGFYGYTF	TGCGCCAGCAGCGCGGGACAGGGCTTTTATGGCTACACCTTC
few	TRBV12-3/TRBV12-4	NA	TRBJ2-7	CASSFWDRTYEQYF	TGTGCCAGCAGTTTCTGGGACCGCACCTACGAGCAGTACTTC
few	TRBV5-1	NA	TRBJ2-7	CASTPRIGAYEQYF	TGCGCCAGCACCCCCCGGATAGGGGCCTACGAGCAGTACTTC
NA	TRBV2	TRBD2	TRBJ2-3	CASTDLAGTDTQYF	TGTGCCAGCACTGATCTAGCGGGCACAGATACGCAGTATTTT
NA	TRBV7-2	TRBD1	TRBJ1-3	CASSFSGDRGLFGNTIYF	TGTGCCAGCAGCTTCTCTGGGGACAGGGGGCTTTTCGGAAACACCATATATTTT
many	TRBV29-1	NA	TRBJ2-3	CSVARGNTDTQYF	TGCAGCGTTGCTCGGGGGAACACAGATACGCAGTATTTT
NA	TRBV24-1	NA	TRBJ2-2	CATSLQGRAAPEELFF	TGTGCCACCAGTCTCCAGGGGAGAGCGGCGCCTGAGGAGCTGTTTTTT
NA	TRBV25-1	TRBD1	TRBJ2-3	CASTAGQGPDTQYF	TGTGCCAGCACTGCGGGACAGGGGCCAGATACGCAGTATTTT
few	TRBV27	NA	TRBJ1-5	CASSLGPFQPQHF	TGTGCCAGCAGTTTAGGGCCGTTTCAGCCCCAGCATTTT
many	TRBV25-1	NA	TRBJ1-6	CASSEYLGPLHF	TGTGCCAGCAGTGAATATCTGGGACCCCTCCACTTT
NA	TRBV19	TRBD1	TRBJ1-2	CASSIGDRGYGYTF	TGTGCCAGTAGTATAGGCGACAGGGGCTATGGCTACACCTTC
NA	TRBV2	TRBD1	TRBJ2-5	CASIVGQGETQYF	TGTGCCAGCATTGTGGGACAGGGAGAGACCCAGTACTTC
many	TRBV7-9	NA	TRBJ1-4	CASSLDTGGKLFF	TGTGCCAGCAGCTTGGACACTGGCGGAAAACTGTTTTTT
NA	TRBV7-2	NA	TRBJ1-3	CASSQPGVHGNTIYF	TGCGCCAGCAGCCAACCCGGGGTCCACGGAAACACCATATATTTT
NA	TRBV4-3	NA	TRBJ2-7	CASSQRVGYEQYF	TGCGCCAGCAGCCAGAGGGTTGGATACGAGCAGTACTTC
many	TRBV9	TRBD1	TRBJ1-2	CASSVGTGNYGYTF	TGTGCCAGCAGTGTCGGGACAGGGAACTATGGCTACACCTTC
NA	TRBV12-3/TRBV12-4	NA	TRBJ2-7	CASSPGNYEQYF	TGTGCCAGCAGTCCGGGCAACTACGAGCAGTACTTC
few	TRBV7-6	NA	TRBJ2-7	CASSLATGTTSREQYF	TGTGCCAGCAGCTTAGCCACCGGGACAACTTCTAGGGAGCAGTACTTC
many	TRBV2	NA	TRBJ2-5	CASRGPGQHQETQYF	TGTGCCAGCAGGGGTCCGGGACAACACCAAGAGACCCAGTACTTC
many	TRBV10-3	NA	TRBJ2-7	CAIRKPSSYEQYF	TGTGCCATCAGGAAGCCCTCATCCTACGAGCAGTACTTC
NA	TRBV10-2	NA	TRBJ1-6	CASTPEGSYNSPLHF	TGTGCCAGCACCCCGGAGGGCTCCTATAATTCACCCCTCCACTTT
NA	TRBV20-1	TRBD2	TRBJ2-7	CSVTSGTNEQYF	TGCAGTGTAACTAGCGGGACCAACGAGCAGTACTTC